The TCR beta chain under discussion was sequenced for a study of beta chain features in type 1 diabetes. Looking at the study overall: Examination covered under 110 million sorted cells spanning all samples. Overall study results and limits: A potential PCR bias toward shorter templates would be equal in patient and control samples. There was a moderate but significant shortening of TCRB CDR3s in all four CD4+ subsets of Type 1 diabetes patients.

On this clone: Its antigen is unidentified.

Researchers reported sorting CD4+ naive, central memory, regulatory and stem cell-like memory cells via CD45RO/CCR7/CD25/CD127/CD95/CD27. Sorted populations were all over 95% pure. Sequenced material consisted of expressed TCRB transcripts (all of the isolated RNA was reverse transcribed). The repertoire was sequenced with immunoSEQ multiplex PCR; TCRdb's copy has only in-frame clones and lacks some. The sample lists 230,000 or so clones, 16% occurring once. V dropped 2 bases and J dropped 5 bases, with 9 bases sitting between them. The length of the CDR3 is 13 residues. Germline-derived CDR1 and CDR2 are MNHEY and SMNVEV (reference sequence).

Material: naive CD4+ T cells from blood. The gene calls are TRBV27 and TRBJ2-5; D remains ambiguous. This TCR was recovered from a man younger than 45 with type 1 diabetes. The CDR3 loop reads CASSLGVTETQYF. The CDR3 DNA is TGTGCCAGCAGTTTAGGGGTGACGGAGACCCAGTACTTC.